This section outlines one T cell receptor beta chain sequence together with its context. This clonotype appeared a few times. Which antigen it targets is not known. Within one base of it there is no much larger clone, and no base qualities were kept. All donors were healthy Caucasians. Three pairs of female monozygotic twins, all aged roughly 18 to 29 years, made up the twin cohort. CD4+ and CD8+ T cell populations were isolated with positive isolation kits from Invitrogen. Receptor amplification or capture employed 5' RACE. The sequencer was an Illumina HiSeq 2000. Template switching introduced a universal primer binding site; the final cDNA contained a unique molecular identifier, enabling accurate counting of TCR cDNA molecules. Specific primers in the conserved constant-segment region were used to synthesize first-strand cDNA for the TCR alpha and beta chains. To control for contamination, every cDNA library was double barcoded, receiving both a SMART-Mk sample barcode and Illumina barcodes. TruSeq adapter sequences and Illumina sample barcodes were added in two successive PCR steps. The TCR alpha and beta cDNA libraries were sequenced on the Illumina HiSeq platform using custom primers. On the authors' methods: Unique molecular identifiers were extracted from raw reads with MiGEC, and CDR3 positions were determined with MiXCR. For each individual, recombination models were inferred using an EM algorithm with the repgenHMM and IGoR tools. The tcR package in R was used for shared clonotype analysis, with sharing normalized by the product of cloneset sizes. To study raw recombination free of thymic and clonal selection effects, out-of-frame nonproductive sequences were analyzed. TCRdb itself trimmed the public reads at Q25 with fastp, ran MiXCR and retained productive beta chains. Entries are consolidated by CDR3 protein sequence, retaining the most common genes and DNA. The V and J calls were not made by the authors but by TCRdb's processing. Counted in this sample were 400,000 to 500,000 distinct CDR3 sequences; 13% to 15% of them appeared once. Approximately 1% of the sample belongs to the ten largest clones.

V sheds 8 bases and J sheds 5 bases, leaving 15 bases between their ends. Reading the germline V gene (reference sequence) gives CDR1 LNHNV and CDR2 YYDKDF. From cysteine to phenylalanine, the CDR3 is 13 amino acids long. This entry keeps only the CDR3 DNA: 39 bases, framed from base 1. These data come from a study of identical twins (TCRdb year 2016). The study in broad terms: TCR alpha and beta repertoires from monozygotic twins, unrelated adults of various ages and cord blood were deep-sequenced to test whether fetal clonotypes persist. To rule out contamination, the twin experiments were replicated at different times with different library preparation protocols. Results and caveats for the whole study, not just this receptor: Recombination models systematically underestimated out-of-frame TCR alpha sharing in monozygotic twins but agreed with sharing between unrelated individuals. Compared with coincidental sharing between unrelated individuals, out-of-frame TCR alpha sequences shared between twins showed an excess of sequences with low generation probability. In beta out-of-frame sequences, excess twin sharing was weaker, because having fewer shared sequences lowered the signal-to-noise ratio. Invariant T cells such as MAIT and iNKT could partly confound zero-insertion analyses, although diverse VJ usage argued against such confounding for most clonotypes. Because the same donors could not be followed over many years, the conclusions relied on cross-sectional statistical analysis. Abundant cord blood beta clonotypes carried fewer insertions; young adult naive repertoires showed a weaker similar trend, while memory repertoires showed none.

This sample also belongs to another study, concerning yellow fever vaccine responses in identical twins. The second paper states: The T cell response to vaccination in identical twins was reported by the authors to appear partly convergent and partly personalized. In identical twins, the study followed T cell clones that responded to the vaccine with precision.

The sequence is built from TRBV15 and TRBJ2-5, with the D gene possibly TRBD1 or TRBD2, each one fitting 6 bases. The sample consisted of CD4+ T cells sorted from blood. This clonotype was sampled from a woman aged 18-30 years in good health. The CDR3 protein sequence reads: CATGRGRMETQYF. The nucleotides read TGTGCCACCGGTCGGGGGCGTATGGAGACCCAGTACTTC.